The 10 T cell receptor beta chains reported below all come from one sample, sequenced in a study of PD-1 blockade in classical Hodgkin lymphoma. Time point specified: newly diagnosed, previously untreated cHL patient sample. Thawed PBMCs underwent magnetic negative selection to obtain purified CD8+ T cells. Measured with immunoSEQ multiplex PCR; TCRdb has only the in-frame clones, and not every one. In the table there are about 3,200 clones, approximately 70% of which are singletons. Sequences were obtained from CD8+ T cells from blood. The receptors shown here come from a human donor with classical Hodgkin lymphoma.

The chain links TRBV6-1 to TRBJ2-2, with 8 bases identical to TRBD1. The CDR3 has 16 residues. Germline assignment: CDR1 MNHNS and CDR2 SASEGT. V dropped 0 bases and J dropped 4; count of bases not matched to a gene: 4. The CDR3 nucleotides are TGTGCCAGCAGTGAAGCAGTAGGACAGGGCACCGGGGAGCTGTTTTTT. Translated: CASSEAVGQGTGELFF.

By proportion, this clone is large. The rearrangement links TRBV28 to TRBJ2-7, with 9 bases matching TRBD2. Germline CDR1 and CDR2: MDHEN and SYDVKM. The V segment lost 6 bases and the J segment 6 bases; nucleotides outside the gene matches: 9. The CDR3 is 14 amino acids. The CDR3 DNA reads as TGTGCCAGCAGCTCTAGCGGGATCCTCGGCGAGCAGTACTTC. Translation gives CASSSSGILGEQYF.

CDR3 nucleotides: TGTGCCGTCATAGACAGGGAGGGCACTGAAGCTTTCTTT. Residues: CAVIDREGTEAFF. The V gene is TRBV7-9, the J gene TRBJ1-1, with 7 bases fitting TRBD1. The CDR3 sequence is 13 residues long. V lost 11 bases and J lost 4; bases outside the gene matches: 10. Germline CDR1 is SEHNR and CDR2 is FQNEAQ (reference sequence). The complete variable domain, with remaining parts taken from reference TRBV7-9 and TRBJ1-1, reads DTGVSQNPRHKITKRGQNVTFRCDPISEHNRLYWYRQTLGQGPEFLTYFQNEAQLEKSRLLSDRFSAERPKGSFSTLEIQRTEQGDSAMYLCAVIDREGTEAFFGQGTRLTVV.

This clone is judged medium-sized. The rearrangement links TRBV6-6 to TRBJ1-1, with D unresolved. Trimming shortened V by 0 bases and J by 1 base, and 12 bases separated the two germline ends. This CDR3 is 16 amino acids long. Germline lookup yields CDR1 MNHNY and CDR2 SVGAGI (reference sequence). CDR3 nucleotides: TGTGCCAGCAGTTACTCCGCCTTCGGAGGGAACACTGAAGCTTTCTTT. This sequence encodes CASSYSAFGGNTEAFF.

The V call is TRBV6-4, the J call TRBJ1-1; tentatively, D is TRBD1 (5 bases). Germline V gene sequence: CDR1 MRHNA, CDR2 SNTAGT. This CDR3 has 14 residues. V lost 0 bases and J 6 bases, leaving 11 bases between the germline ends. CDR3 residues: CASSDSESGSEAFF. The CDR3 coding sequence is TGTGCCAGCAGTGACTCGGAATCAGGGTCTGAAGCTTTCTTT.

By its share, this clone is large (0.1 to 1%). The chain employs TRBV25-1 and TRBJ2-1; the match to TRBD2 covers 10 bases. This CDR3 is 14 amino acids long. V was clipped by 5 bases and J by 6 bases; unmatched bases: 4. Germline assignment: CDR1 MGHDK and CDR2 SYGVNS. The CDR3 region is CASSLAGVGNEQFF. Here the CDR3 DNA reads TGTGCCAGCAGTCTAGCGGGAGTAGGCAATGAGCAGTTCTTC.

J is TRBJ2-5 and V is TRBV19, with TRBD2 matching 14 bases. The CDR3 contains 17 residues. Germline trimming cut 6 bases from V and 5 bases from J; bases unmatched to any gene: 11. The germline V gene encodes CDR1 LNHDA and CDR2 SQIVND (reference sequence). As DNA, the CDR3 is TGTGCCAGTAGCCTCGGTGGGACTAGCGGGAGTGTGGAGACCCAGTACTTC. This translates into CASSLGGTSGSVETQYF. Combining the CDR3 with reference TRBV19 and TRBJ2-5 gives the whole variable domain DGGITQSPKYLFRKEGQNVTLSCEQNLNHDAMYWYRQDPGQGLRLIYYSQIVNDFQKGDIAEGYSVSREKKESFPLTVTSAQKNPTAFYLCASSLGGTSGSVETQYFGPGTRLLVL.

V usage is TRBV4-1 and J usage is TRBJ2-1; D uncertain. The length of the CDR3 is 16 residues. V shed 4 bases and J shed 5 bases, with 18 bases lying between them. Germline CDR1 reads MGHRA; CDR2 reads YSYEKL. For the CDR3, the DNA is TGCGCCAGCAGCCCGAAGTGGAACACTCCGGACAATGAGCAGTTCTTC. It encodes CASSPKWNTPDNEQFF.

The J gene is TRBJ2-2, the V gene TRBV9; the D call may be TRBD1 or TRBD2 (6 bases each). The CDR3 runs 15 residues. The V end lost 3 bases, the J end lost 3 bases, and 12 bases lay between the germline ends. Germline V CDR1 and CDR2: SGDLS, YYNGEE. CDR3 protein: CASSEGGQYTGELFF. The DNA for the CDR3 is TGTGCCAGCAGCGAAGGGGGGCAGTACACCGGGGAGCTGTTTTTT.

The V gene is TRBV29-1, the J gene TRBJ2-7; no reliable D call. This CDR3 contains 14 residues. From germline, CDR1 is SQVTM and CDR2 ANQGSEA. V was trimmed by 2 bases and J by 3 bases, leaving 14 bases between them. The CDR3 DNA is TGCAGCGTTGAAAGCGACGGCACATACTACGAGCAGTACTTC. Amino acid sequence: CSVESDGTYYEQYF.